This is a list of T cell receptor beta chains from one sample in a study of blood T cell repertoires in COVID-19. Clones were read by immunoSEQ multiplex PCR, and TCRdb kept only the in-frame ones, dropping some. This table holds 60,000 to 80,000 clones, about nine tenths found once. Sequenced material: peripheral blood. These TCRs come from a human donor in a cohort sampled during active COVID-19. The CDR3 runs from the conserved cysteine through the conserved F or W. Each record gives: D gene, J gene, V gene, clone size, CDR3 DNA, CDR3 protein. D genes are given only for firm matches. Size values are once, few and many counts, or a class for expanded clones, and some rows have none.

D: -; J: TRBJ2-7; V: TRBV30; size: -; DNA: TGTGCCTGGAGTGTACTCGGGGAGAGTAAGCAGTACTTC; CDR3: CAWSVLGESKQYF
D: -; J: TRBJ2-2; V: TRBV18; size: -; DNA: TGTGCCAGCTCACCGGCAGGGACGAACACCGGGGAGCTGTTTTTT; CDR3: CASSPAGTNTGELFF
D: -; J: TRBJ1-5; V: TRBV19; size: -; DNA: TGTGCCAGTAGTCCGGGACCGCGGGGTCAGCCCCAGCATTTT; CDR3: CASSPGPRGQPQHF
D: TRBD1; J: TRBJ2-7; V: TRBV6-5; size: -; DNA: TGTGCCAGCAGCGACCCGGGACAGGGGACCTACGAGCAGTACTTC; CDR3: CASSDPGQGTYEQYF
D: -; J: TRBJ2-2; V: TRBV7-3; size: few; DNA: TGTGCCAGCGGCACAGGGAATCCCGGGGAGCTGTTTTTT; CDR3: CASGTGNPGELFF
D: -; J: TRBJ1-4; V: TRBV30; size: -; DNA: TGTGCCTGGAGTGACGAGGTCGTTGGTGAAAAACTGTTTTTT; CDR3: CAWSDEVVGEKLFF
D: TRBD1; J: TRBJ2-2; V: TRBV4-2; size: few; DNA: TGTGCCAGCAGCGAAGGGACAGACACCGGGGAGCTGTTTTTT; CDR3: CASSEGTDTGELFF
D: TRBD2; J: TRBJ2-3; V: TRBV6-5; size: -; DNA: TGTGCCAGCAGCCGCAGCGGGGGGGCCGGTGATACGCAGTATTTT; CDR3: CASSRSGGAGDTQYF
D: TRBD2; J: TRBJ2-3; V: TRBV28; size: -; DNA: TGTGCCAGCAGTTTATACGTGAACGGGAGGGCCACAGATACGCAGTATTTT; CDR3: CASSLYVNGRATDTQYF
D: TRBD2; J: TRBJ2-7; V: TRBV6-6; size: -; DNA: TGTGCCAGCGGACCGGCCTCACGGACTAGGCGGTACGAGCAGTACTTC; CDR3: CASGPASRTRRYEQYF
D: TRBD2; J: TRBJ2-7; V: TRBV6-5; size: -; DNA: TGTGCCAGCACCCGACTAGCGGGAGGTTACGAGCAGTACTTC; CDR3: CASTRLAGGYEQYF
D: TRBD2; J: TRBJ2-2; V: TRBV29-1; size: -; DNA: TGCAGCGTTGAAGAAGCGGGAGCGAGGGAGCTGTTTTTT; CDR3: CSVEEAGARELFF
D: -; J: TRBJ2-2; V: TRBV13; size: -; DNA: TGTGCCAGCAGCATCAGGGTTCCCGGGGAGCTGTTTTTT; CDR3: CASSIRVPGELFF
D: TRBD1; J: TRBJ2-7; V: TRBV9; size: -; DNA: TGTGCCAGCAGCGTAGGGACAGGGGGCGAGTACGAGCAGTACTTC; CDR3: CASSVGTGGEYEQYF
D: TRBD1; J: TRBJ1-2; V: TRBV6-2/TRBV6-3; size: -; DNA: TGTGCCAGCAGTTACTCACGGGACAGGGGCGGCTACACCTTC; CDR3: CASSYSRDRGGYTF
D: TRBD1; J: TRBJ1-2; V: TRBV5-5; size: -; DNA: TGTGCCAGCAGCACAGCCGGGACAGGGGTCTATGGCTACACCTTC; CDR3: CASSTAGTGVYGYTF
D: TRBD1; J: TRBJ1-5; V: TRBV27; size: -; DNA: TGTGCCAGCAGTAGACAGGGGGTTAGCAATCAGCCCCAGCATTTT; CDR3: CASSRQGVSNQPQHF
D: -; J: TRBJ1-2; V: TRBV12-3/TRBV12-4; size: -; DNA: TGTGCCAGCAGCCGGGATTTTCGGTATGGCTACACCTTC; CDR3: CASSRDFRYGYTF
D: TRBD2; J: TRBJ2-7; V: TRBV4-1; size: -; DNA: TGCGCCAGCAGCCAGCAGACTAGCGGCAAGTACGAGCAGTACTTC; CDR3: CASSQQTSGKYEQYF
D: -; J: TRBJ2-7; V: TRBV28; size: once; DNA: TGTGCCAGCAGTCAGAGGACAGCCGGCTCCTACGAGCAGTACTTC; CDR3: CASSQRTAGSYEQYF
D: -; J: TRBJ2-3; V: TRBV7-2; size: -; DNA: TGTGCCAGCAGCTTAGGGGGACATGCTCGTTTGGATACGCAGTATTTT; CDR3: CASSLGGHARLDTQYF
D: -; J: TRBJ2-5; V: TRBV18; size: once; DNA: TGTGCCAGCTCACCAAACGGACGGGGTATCGTGACCCAGTACTTC; CDR3: CASSPNGRGIVTQYF
D: -; J: TRBJ1-2; V: TRBV20-1; size: -; DNA: TGCAGTGCTTTCCGGGGTTTAAGCTACACCTTC; CDR3: CSAFRGLSYTF
D: TRBD2; J: TRBJ2-4; V: TRBV6-1; size: -; DNA: TGTGCCAGCAGTGAAGCGGGCGGGAGATTTCAGTACTTC; CDR3: CASSEAGGRFQYF
D: TRBD2; J: TRBJ2-3; V: TRBV4-1; size: -; DNA: TGCGCCAGCAGCCAAGATAAACTAGCGGGGGGGAGCACAGATACGCAGTATTTT; CDR3: CASSQDKLAGGSTDTQYF
D: -; J: TRBJ2-5; V: TRBV7-2; size: -; DNA: TGTGCCAGCAGCCCGCGGGACTCCCAGGGGACCCAGTACTTC; CDR3: CASSPRDSQGTQYF